This T cell receptor beta chain was sequenced in a study of blood T cell dynamics during melanoma immunotherapy. Turning to the study itself: First-line therapy was either pembrolizumab or nivolumab with ipilimumab for metastatic melanoma.

Regarding time point: pre-treatment baseline. DNA loading was fixed at 350 ng for all bulk PBMC samples. Measured with immunoSEQ multiplex PCR; TCRdb has only the in-frame clones, and not every one. This repertoire shows 20,000 to 25,000 clones, roughly nine tenths found once; its top ten account for 0.95% to 1.5%. Trimming shortened V by 6 bases and J by 2 bases, and 17 bases separated the two germline ends. CDR1 and CDR2 (germline): SNHLY, FYNNEI. The CDR3 totals 15 residues. Material: blood, obtained from a patient treated with checkpoint blockade. The V call is TRBV2, the J call TRBJ2-7; TRBD2 is a possible D gene (6 bases). This receptor was obtained from a human donor with melanoma. In nucleotides, the CDR3 is TGTGCCAGCAGGGATGTGGTAGCGGCCCCCTACGAGCAGTACTTC. It specifies CASRDVVAAPYEQYF.